This entry describes one T cell receptor beta chain. The primer mix had 60 Vbeta and 13 Jbeta primers. Sequenced by immunoSEQ multiplex PCR; TCRdb stores in-frame clones only, minus some. The table records approximately 100,000 clones, 74% of them present only once. The sample is drawn from a study of cytomegalovirus exposure and HLA in healthy donors. Unmatched junction bases numbered 6, after V lost 5 bases and J lost 0 bases. CDR3 length: 14 amino acids. Germline V gene sequence: CDR1 SQVTM, CDR2 ANQGSEA. The sample consisted of PBMCs. This receptor was obtained from a human donor in good health. The chain couples TRBV29-1 to TRBJ1-1; 7 bases agree with TRBD1. CDR3 nucleotides: TGCAGCGTTCCTAAACAGGGGTTGAACACTGAAGCTTTCTTT. This codes for CSVPKQGLNTEAFF.